This TCR beta chain was profiled in a study of blood T cell repertoires in COVID-19. Study-level background: From the United States, Italy and Spain came samples of acute and convalescent COVID-19.

Measured with immunoSEQ multiplex PCR; TCRdb has only the in-frame clones, and not every one. The sample records 130,000 or so clones, about 89% being singletons. The germline gives CDR1 SGHRS, CDR2 YFSETQ. The length of the CDR3 is 16 residues. V lost 4 bases to trimming and J lost 0 bases, with 11 bases between them. In this sample, this clone turned up once. Sequenced material: peripheral blood. J is TRBJ1-6 and V is TRBV5-1, with a tentative D call TRBD1 (5 bases). This clonotype was sampled from a man between 45 and 60 years old with active or convalescent COVID-19. CDR3 in amino acids: CASSAGRSSYNSPLHF. The CDR3 DNA is TGCGCCAGCAGCGCGGGACGCAGCTCCTATAATTCACCCCTCCACTTT.